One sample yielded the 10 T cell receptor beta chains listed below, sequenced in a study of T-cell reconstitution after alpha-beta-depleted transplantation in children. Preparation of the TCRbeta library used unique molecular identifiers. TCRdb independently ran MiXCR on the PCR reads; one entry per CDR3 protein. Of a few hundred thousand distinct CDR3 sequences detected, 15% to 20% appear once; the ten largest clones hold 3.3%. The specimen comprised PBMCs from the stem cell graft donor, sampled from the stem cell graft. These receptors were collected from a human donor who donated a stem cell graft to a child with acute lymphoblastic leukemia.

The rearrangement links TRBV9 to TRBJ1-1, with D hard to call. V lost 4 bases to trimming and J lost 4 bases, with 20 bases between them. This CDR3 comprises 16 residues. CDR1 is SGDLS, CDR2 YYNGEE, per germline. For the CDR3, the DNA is TGTGCCAGCAGCTCAACTCCCTCGGGGATCGGCACTGAAGCTTTCTTT. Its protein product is CASSSTPSGIGTEAFF.

CDR3 DNA: TGTGCCAGCAGCGAGACTAGCGGGAGGGACAATGAGCAGTTCTTC. Residues: CASSETSGRDNEQFF. The chain links TRBV7-9 to TRBJ2-1; TRBD2 agrees at 14 bases. The CDR3 is made up of 15 amino acids. J lost 5 bases, V lost 5 bases, and 2 bases had no gene match. In germline, CDR1 is SEHNR, CDR2 FQNEAQ (reference sequence).

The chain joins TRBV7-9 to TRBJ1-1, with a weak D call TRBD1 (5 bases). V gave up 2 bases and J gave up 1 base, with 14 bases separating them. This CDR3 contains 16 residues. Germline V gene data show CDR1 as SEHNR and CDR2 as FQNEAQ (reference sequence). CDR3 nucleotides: TGTGCCAGCAGCTTATATACCGGGACTGGGAACACTGAAGCTTTCTTT. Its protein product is CASSLYTGTGNTEAFF.

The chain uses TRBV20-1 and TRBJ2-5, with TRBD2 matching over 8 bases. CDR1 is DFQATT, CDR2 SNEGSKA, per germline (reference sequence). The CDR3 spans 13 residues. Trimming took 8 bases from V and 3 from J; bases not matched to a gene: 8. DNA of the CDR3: TGCAGTCCCGACCAGCGGGAGAAAGAGACCCAGTACTTC. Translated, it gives CSPDQREKETQYF.

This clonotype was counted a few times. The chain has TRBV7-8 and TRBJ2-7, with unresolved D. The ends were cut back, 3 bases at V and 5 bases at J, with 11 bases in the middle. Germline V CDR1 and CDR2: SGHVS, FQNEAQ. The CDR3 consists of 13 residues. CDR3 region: CASSFLVWDEQYF. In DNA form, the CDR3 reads TGTGCCAGCAGCTTTTTGGTTTGGGACGAGCAGTACTTC.

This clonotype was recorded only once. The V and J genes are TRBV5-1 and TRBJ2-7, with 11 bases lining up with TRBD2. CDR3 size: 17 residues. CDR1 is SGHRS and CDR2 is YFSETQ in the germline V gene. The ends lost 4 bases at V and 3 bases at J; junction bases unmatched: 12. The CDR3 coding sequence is TGCGCCAGCAGCCGAACAAGACTAGCGGGAATACTCTACGAGCAGTACTTC. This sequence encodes CASSRTRLAGILYEQYF. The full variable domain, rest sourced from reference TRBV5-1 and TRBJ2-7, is KAGVTQTPRYLIKTRGQQVTLSCSPISGHRSVSWYQQTPGQGLQFLFEYFSETQRNKGNFPGRFSGRQFSNSRSEMNVSTLELGDSALYLCASSRTRLAGILYEQYFGPGTRLTVT.

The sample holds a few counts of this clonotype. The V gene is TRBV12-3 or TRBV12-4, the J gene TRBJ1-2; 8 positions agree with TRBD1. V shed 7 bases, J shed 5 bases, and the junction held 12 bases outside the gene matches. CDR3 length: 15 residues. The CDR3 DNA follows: TGTGCCAGCACCAAAACAGGGGGAGACTCTTATGGCTACACCTTC. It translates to CASTKTGGDSYGYTF.

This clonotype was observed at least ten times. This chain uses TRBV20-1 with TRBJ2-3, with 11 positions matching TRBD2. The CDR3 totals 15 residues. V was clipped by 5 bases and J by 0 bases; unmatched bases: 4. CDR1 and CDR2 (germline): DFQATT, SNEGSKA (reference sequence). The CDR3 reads CSASRTSGSTDTQYF. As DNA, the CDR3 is TGCAGTGCTTCCCGGACTAGCGGGAGCACAGATACGCAGTATTTT.

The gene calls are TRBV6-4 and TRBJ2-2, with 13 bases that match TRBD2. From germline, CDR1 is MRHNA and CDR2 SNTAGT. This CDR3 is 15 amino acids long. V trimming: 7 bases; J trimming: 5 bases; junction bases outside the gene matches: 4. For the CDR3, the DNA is TGTGCCAGCAAGCGACTAGCGGGAGGTACCGGGGAGCTGTTTTTT. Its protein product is CASKRLAGGTGELFF.

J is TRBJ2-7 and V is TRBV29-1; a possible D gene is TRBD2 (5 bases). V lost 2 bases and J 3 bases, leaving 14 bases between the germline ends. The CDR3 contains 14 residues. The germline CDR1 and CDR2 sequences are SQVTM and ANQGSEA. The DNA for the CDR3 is TGCAGCGTTGAATCGGGCGCAGGAGGCTACGAGCAGTACTTC. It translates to CSVESGAGGYEQYF.